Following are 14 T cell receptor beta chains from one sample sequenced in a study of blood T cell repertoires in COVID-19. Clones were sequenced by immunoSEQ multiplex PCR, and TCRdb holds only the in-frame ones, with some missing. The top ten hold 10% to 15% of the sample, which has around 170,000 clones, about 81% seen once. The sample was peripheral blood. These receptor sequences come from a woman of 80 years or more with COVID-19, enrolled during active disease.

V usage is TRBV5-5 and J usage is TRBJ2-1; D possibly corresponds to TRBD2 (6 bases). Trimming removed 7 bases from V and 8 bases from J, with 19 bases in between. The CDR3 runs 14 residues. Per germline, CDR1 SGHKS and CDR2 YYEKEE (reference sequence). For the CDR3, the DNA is TGTGCCAGCCAACCCCGCGGGGTGGGCGATGAGCAGTTCTTC. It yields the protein CASQPRGVGDEQFF.

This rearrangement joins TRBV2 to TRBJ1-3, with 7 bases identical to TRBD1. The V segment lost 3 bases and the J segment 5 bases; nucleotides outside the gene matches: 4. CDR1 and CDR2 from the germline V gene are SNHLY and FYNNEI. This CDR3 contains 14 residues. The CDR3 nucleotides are TGTGCCAGCAGTGATCAAGGGGGCCGAAACACCATATATTTT. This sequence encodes CASSDQGGRNTIYF.

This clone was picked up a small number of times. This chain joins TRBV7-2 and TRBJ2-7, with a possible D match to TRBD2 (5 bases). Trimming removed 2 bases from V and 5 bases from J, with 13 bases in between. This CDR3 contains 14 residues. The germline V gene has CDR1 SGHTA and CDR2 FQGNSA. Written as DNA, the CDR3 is TGTGCCAGCAGCTTAATGACAATACTAGACGAGCAGTACTTC. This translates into CASSLMTILDEQYF.

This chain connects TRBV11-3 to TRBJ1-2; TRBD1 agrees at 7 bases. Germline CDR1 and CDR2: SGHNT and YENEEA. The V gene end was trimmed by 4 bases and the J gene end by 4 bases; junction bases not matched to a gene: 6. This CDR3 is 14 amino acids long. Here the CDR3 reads CASSSGGRLYGYTF. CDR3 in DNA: TGTGCCAGCAGCTCAGGGGGGAGACTCTATGGCTACACCTTC.

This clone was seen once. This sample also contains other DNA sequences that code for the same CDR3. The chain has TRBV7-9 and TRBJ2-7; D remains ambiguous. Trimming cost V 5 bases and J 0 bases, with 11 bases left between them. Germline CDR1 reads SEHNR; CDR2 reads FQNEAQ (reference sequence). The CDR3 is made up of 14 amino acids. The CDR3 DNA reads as TGTGCCAGCAGCCCGCAGGAAAGCTCCTACGAGCAGTACTTC. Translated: CASSPQESSYEQYF.

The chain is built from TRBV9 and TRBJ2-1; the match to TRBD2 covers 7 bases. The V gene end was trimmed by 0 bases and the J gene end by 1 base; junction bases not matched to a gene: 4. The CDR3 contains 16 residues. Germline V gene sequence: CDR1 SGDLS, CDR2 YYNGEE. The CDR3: CASSVEAGVSYNEQFF. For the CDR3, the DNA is TGTGCCAGCAGCGTAGAGGCGGGAGTGTCCTACAATGAGCAGTTCTTC.

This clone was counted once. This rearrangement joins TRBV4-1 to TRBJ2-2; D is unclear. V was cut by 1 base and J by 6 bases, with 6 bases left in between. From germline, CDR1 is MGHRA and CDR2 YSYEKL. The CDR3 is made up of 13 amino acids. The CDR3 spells CASSQVIAGELFF. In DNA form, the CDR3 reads TGCGCCAGCAGCCAAGTTATCGCCGGGGAGCTGTTTTTT.

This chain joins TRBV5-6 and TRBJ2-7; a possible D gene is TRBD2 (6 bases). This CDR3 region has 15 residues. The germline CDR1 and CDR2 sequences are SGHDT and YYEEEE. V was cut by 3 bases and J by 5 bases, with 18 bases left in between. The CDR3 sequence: CASSSVLHGGDEQYF. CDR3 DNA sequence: TGTGCCAGCAGCTCCGTGCTGCACGGGGGAGACGAGCAGTACTTC.

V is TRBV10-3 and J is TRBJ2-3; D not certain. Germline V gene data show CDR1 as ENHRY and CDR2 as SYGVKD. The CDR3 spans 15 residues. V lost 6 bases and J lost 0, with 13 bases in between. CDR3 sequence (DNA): TGTGCCATCAGGGATACAAGCGAGAGCACAGATACGCAGTATTTT. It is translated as CAIRDTSESTDTQYF.

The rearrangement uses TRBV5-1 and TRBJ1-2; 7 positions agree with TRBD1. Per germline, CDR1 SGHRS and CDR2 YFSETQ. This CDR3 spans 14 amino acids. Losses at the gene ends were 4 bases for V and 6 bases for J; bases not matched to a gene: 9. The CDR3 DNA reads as TGCGCCAGCAGCATAGACAGGGCTGGGAATGGCTACACCTTC. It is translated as CASSIDRAGNGYTF.

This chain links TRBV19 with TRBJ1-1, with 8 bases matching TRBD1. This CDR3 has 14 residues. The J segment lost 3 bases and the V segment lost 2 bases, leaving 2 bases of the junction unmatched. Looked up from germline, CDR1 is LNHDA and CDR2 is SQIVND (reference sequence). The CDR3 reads CASSIQGAHTEAFF. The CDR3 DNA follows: TGTGCCAGTAGTATACAGGGGGCCCACACTGAAGCTTTCTTT.

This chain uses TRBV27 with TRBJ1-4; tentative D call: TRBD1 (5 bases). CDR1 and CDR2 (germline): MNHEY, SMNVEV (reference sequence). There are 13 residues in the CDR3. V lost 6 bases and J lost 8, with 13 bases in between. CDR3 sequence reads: CASSLYRGEKLFF. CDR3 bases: TGTGCCAGCAGCCTGTATCGGGGGGAAAAACTGTTTTTT. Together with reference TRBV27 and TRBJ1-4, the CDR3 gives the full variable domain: EAQVTQNPRYLITVTGKKLTVTCSQNMNHEYMSWYRQDPGLGLRQIYYSMNVEVTDKGDVPEGYKVSRKEKRNFPLILESPSPNQTSLYFCASSLYRGEKLFFGSGTQLSVL.

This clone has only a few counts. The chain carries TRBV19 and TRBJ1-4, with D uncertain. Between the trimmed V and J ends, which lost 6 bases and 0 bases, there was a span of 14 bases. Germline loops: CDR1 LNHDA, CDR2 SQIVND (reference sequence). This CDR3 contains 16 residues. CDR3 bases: TGTGCCAGTAGCGCGGGGTGGATTGCAACTAATGAAAAACTGTTTTTT. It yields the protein CASSAGWIATNEKLFF.

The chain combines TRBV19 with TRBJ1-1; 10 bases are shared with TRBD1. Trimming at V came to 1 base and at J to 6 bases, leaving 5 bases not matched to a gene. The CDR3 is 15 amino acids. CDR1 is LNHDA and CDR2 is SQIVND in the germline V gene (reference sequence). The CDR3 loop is CASSIVGTGASEAFF. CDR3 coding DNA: TGTGCCAGTAGTATAGTTGGGACAGGGGCGTCTGAAGCTTTCTTT.